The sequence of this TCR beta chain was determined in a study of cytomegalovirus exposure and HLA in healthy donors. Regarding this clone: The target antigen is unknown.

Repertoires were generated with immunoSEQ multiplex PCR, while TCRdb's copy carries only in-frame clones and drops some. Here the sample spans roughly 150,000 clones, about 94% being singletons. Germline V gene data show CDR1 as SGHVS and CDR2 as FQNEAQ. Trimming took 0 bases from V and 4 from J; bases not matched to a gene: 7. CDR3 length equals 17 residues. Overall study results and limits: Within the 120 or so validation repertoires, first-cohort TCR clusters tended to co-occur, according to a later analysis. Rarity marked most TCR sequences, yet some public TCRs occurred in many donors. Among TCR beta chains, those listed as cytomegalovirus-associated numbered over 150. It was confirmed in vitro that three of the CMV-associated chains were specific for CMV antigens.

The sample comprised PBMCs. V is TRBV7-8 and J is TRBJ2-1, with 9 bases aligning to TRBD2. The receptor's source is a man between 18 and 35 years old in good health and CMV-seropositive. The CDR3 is CASSLARSGRRYNEQFF. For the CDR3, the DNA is TGTGCCAGCAGCTTAGCCCGCAGCGGGAGGAGATACAATGAGCAGTTCTTC.